Listed below are T cell receptor beta chains from one sample, sequenced in a study of blood T cell repertoires in COVID-19. Measured with immunoSEQ multiplex PCR; TCRdb has only the in-frame clones, and not every one. The table records over 75,000 clones, around 81% of them present only once. The sequencing sample was made of peripheral blood. Source of these receptors: a man in his fifties or sixties who had recovered from COVID-19. Both conserved end residues are trimmed from each CDR3.

J: TRBJ2-3
V: TRBV10-3
CDR3: AISGRTGSTDTQY

J: TRBJ2-7
V: TRBV3-1/TRBV3-2
CDR3: ASSDRDREHEQY

J: TRBJ1-5
V: TRBV28
CDR3: ASSLKTGYNQPQH

J: TRBJ2-2
V: TRBV5-6
CDR3: ASSLRGFSGELF

J: TRBJ2-1
V: TRBV10-3
CDR3: AISEIADNEQF

J: TRBJ2-3
V: TRBV7-9
CDR3: ASSLTSGGTDTQY

J: TRBJ2-1
V: TRBV19
CDR3: ASSIGRTSGGPGNEQF

J: TRBJ2-6
V: TRBV5-5
CDR3: ASSSGPGNGANVLT

J: TRBJ2-1
V: TRBV19
CDR3: ASSQYGQGDYNEQF

J: TRBJ2-1
V: TRBV13
CDR3: ASSLGTVYNEQF

J: TRBJ1-4
V: TRBV28
CDR3: ASSLPGFEKLF

J: TRBJ1-5
V: TRBV7-2
CDR3: ASSLSNQPQH

J: TRBJ2-1
V: TRBV2
CDR3: ASSEATARYNEQF

J: TRBJ1-1
V: TRBV19
CDR3: ASENSGTLAF

J: TRBJ1-1
V: TRBV2
CDR3: ASRDSHNTEAF

J: TRBJ1-5
V: TRBV11-2
CDR3: ASSSLDTSNQPQH

J: TRBJ1-6
V: TRBV30
CDR3: AWSVQTSRNSPLH

J: TRBJ2-1
V: TRBV30
CDR3: AWVDVQRGARSSYNEQF

J: TRBJ2-7
V: TRBV28
CDR3: ASSHGGRSEQY

J: TRBJ1-3
V: TRBV2
CDR3: ASTPDRFSGNTIY

J: TRBJ1-2
V: TRBV20-1
CDR3: SARPVYGYT

J: TRBJ2-5
V: TRBV7-7
CDR3: ASSPRYQETQY

J: TRBJ1-2
V: TRBV11-2
CDR3: ASSATRGGYT

J: TRBJ1-1
V: TRBV30
CDR3: AWSRQGMGTEAF

J: TRBJ2-7
V: TRBV7-9
CDR3: ASSSPGQGGYEQY

J: TRBJ2-2
V: TRBV29-1
CDR3: SVDALAGGTFHNTGELF

J: TRBJ2-3
V: TRBV19
CDR3: ASSRGGSTDTQY

J: TRBJ1-5
V: TRBV27
CDR3: ASSLTGFYQPQH

J: TRBJ2-7
V: TRBV18
CDR3: ASSPFGEDYEQY

J: TRBJ2-7
V: TRBV9
CDR3: ASSKDRGPYEQY

J: TRBJ1-5
V: TRBV10-3
CDR3: AISEGQPNQPQH

J: TRBJ2-1
V: TRBV5-1
CDR3: ASRRQALNTGNEQF

J: TRBJ1-1
V: TRBV7-9
CDR3: ASSPETGGYTEAF

J: TRBJ1-5
V: TRBV7-2
CDR3: ASSSQGGGFSNQPQH

J: TRBJ2-7
V: TRBV9
CDR3: ASSERAGEIYEQY

J: TRBJ1-5
V: TRBV7-2
CDR3: ASSYMTGALQPQH

J: TRBJ2-7
V: TRBV19
CDR3: ASSAGTYEQY

J: TRBJ1-4
V: TRBV27
CDR3: ASSFGTGRKLF

J: TRBJ1-1
V: TRBV6-5
CDR3: ASRDSLNTEAF

J: TRBJ2-7
V: TRBV5-1
CDR3: ASSSGGTSGVRSYEQY

J: TRBJ2-5
V: TRBV30
CDR3: AWSFSGSATQY

J: TRBJ1-2
V: TRBV5-1
CDR3: ASSLRGGQGIDGYT

J: TRBJ1-5
V: TRBV5-6
CDR3: ASSRFPGTTQPQH